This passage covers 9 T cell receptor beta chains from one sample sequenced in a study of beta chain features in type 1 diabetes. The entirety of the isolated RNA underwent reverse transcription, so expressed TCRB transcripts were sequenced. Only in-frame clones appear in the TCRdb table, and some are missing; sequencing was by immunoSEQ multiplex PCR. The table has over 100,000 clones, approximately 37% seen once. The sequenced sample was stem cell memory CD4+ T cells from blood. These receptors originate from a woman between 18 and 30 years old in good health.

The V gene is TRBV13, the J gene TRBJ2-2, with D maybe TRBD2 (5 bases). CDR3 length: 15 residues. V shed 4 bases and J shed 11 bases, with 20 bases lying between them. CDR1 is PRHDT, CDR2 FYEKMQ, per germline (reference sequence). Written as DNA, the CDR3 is TGTGCCAGCAGCTCCCTGGCGGGTGGCCTGCGCGAGCTGTTTTTT. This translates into CASSSLAGGLRELFF.

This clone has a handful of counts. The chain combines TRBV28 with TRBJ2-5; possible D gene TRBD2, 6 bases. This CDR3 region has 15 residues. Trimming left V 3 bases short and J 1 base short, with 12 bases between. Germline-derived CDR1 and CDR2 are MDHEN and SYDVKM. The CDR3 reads CASSFRDSSQETQYF. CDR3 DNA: TGTGCCAGCAGTTTCCGGGACTCCTCCCAAGAGACCCAGTACTTC.

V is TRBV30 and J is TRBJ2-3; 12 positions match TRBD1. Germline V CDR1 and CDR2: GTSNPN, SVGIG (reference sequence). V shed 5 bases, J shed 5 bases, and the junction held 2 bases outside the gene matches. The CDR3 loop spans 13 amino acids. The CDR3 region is CAWGTGGIDTQYF. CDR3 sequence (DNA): TGTGCCTGGGGGACAGGGGGCATAGATACGCAGTATTTT.

The CDR3 is CASGELTGVEQYF. For the CDR3, the DNA is TGTGCCAGCGGAGAACTTACAGGGGTCGAGCAGTACTTC. The V gene is TRBV6-1, the J gene TRBJ2-7; TRBD1 agrees at 7 bases. V was pared by 8 bases and J by 6 bases, with 10 bases of the junction left unmatched. CDR3 size: 13 residues. CDR1 is MNHNS and CDR2 is SASEGT in the germline V gene.

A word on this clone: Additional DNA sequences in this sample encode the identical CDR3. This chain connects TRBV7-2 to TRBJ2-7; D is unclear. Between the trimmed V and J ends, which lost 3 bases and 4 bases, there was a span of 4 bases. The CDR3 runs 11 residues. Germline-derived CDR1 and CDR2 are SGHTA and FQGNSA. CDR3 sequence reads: CASSFLYEQYF. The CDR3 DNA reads TGTGCCAGCAGCTTCCTGTACGAGCAGTACTTC.

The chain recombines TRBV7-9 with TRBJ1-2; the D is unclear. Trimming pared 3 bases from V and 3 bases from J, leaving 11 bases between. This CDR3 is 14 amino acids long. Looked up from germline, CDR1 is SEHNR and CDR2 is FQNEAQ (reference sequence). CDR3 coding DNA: TGTGCCAGCAGCTTGGTCCCAGGCCACTATGGCTACACCTTC. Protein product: CASSLVPGHYGYTF.

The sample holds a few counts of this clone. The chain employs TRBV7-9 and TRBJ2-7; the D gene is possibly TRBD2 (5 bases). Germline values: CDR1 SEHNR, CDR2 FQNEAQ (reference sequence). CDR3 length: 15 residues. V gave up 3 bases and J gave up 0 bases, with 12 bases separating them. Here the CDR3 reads CASSFRSGNSYEQYF. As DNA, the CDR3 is TGTGCCAGCAGCTTCAGGAGCGGTAACTCCTACGAGCAGTACTTC.

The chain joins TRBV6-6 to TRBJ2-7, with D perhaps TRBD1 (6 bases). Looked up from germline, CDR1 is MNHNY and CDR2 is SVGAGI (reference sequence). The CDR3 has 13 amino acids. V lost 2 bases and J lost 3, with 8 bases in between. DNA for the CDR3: TGTGCCAGCAGTTACCGCAGGGGCTACGAGCAGTACTTC. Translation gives CASSYRRGYEQYF.

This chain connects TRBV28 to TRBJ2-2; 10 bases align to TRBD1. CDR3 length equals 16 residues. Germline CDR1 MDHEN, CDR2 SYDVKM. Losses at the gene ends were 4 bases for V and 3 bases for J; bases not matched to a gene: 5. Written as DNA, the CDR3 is TGTGCCAGCAGTTCCGCCGGGACAGGGGACACCGGGGAGCTGTTTTTT. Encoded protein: CASSSAGTGDTGELFF.